This TCR beta chain came from a study of cytomegalovirus exposure and HLA in healthy donors. V was trimmed by 4 bases and J by 6 bases, leaving 20 bases between them. The CDR3 contains 15 residues. Per germline, CDR1 SGHNT and CDR2 YYREEE (reference sequence). Use of 60 Vbeta and 13 Jbeta primers characterized the PCR. The repertoire was sequenced with immunoSEQ multiplex PCR; TCRdb's copy has only in-frame clones and lacks some. The sample records approximately 140,000 clones, roughly 75% being singletons. This TCR derives from a man aged 30-40 years in good health and CMV-seronegative. Sequenced: PBMCs. The chain combines TRBV5-4 with TRBJ2-7, with a tentative D call TRBD2 (6 bases). CDR3 loop: CASSRRPGLSFEQYF. CDR3 nucleotides: TGTGCCAGCAGCCGCAGACCGGGACTTAGCTTCGAGCAGTACTTC.